This record concerns one TCR beta chain sequence. Sample time point: patch test 2, 6 weeks after DPC sensitization. Regarding treatment: therapeutic diphenylcyclopropenone sensitization with weekly scalp DPC. This sample is part of a study of human T cells and chemical hapten exposure. Study information: DPC at 2% was the sensitizing agent, placed on about 2 cm by about 2 cm of upper inner arm skin.

The library tagged each cDNA molecule with unique molecular identifiers. As processed by the authors: Per-sample TCR counts ranged from about 23,224 to 750,000, median 95,638. MiXCR was run by TCRdb on the RACE reads, yielding one entry per CDR3 protein. Here the V and J calls rest on TCRdb's processing, not on the authors' analysis. The table lists 96,000 or so distinct CDR3 sequences, 9% to 9.5% of them singletons, with around 2% in the top ten. The length of the CDR3 is 16 residues. The germline CDR1 and CDR2 sequences are SGHDN and FVKESK. Trimming left V 1 base short and J 2 bases short, with 13 bases between.

The sample here was whole blood, taken in connection with sensitization to the hapten diphenylcyclopropenone (DPC). This TCR was sampled from a woman aged 35 to 49 with alopecia areata. Some clones in this sample may be carry-over from other donors' samples. The chain is built from TRBV14 and TRBJ2-3, with D possibly matching TRBD1 (5 bases). The CDR3 sequence is CASSQGGGSYTDTQYF. DNA of the CDR3: TGTGCCAGCAGCCAAGGGGGCGGTTCATACACAGATACGCAGTATTTT. Together with reference TRBV14 and TRBJ2-3, the CDR3 gives the full variable domain: EAGVTQFPSHSVIEKGQTVTLRCDPISGHDNLYWYRRVMGKEIKFLLHFVKESKQDESGMPNNRFLAERTGGTYSTLKVQPAELEDSGVYFCASSQGGGSYTDTQYFGPGTRLTVL.